Following are 31 T cell receptor beta chains from one sample sequenced in a study of follicular helper T cells after annual influenza vaccination. The time point was: 2013-2014 season, 7 days after vaccination. The table came from immunoSEQ multiplex PCR; TCRdb's copy has only in-frame clones and leaves some out. Of approximately 10,000 clones listed, around 81% were seen once; the top ten hold 0.5% to 0.6%. The sequences come from CXCR5- memory CD4+ T cells sorted from blood, collected 7 days after influenza vaccination. These receptors were collected from an adult who received the influenza vaccine.

The chain uses TRBV19 and TRBJ1-5; unclear D gene. Germline V lookup: CDR1 LNHDA, CDR2 SQIVND (reference sequence). V lost 5 bases, J lost 5 bases, and 10 bases lay in between. The CDR3 is 13 residues long. In DNA, the CDR3 is TGTGCCAGTAGTGAGGCCCCCCATCAGCCCCAGCATTTT. Its translation: CASSEAPHQPQHF.

This chain uses TRBV9 with TRBJ2-1, with 14 bases matching TRBD2. Unmatched junction bases numbered 4, after V lost 4 bases and J lost 4 bases. The CDR3 is made up of 16 amino acids. The V gene's germline CDR1 is SGDLS and CDR2 YYNGEE. CDR3 loop: CASSSRLAGGYNEQFF. CDR3 nucleotide sequence: TGTGCCAGCAGCTCCAGACTAGCGGGAGGGTACAATGAGCAGTTCTTC.

The chain links TRBV28 to TRBJ1-5, with 7 bases lining up with TRBD1. The CDR3 totals 14 residues. The V segment lost 5 bases and the J segment 4 bases; nucleotides outside the gene matches: 5. Germline V gene data show CDR1 as MDHEN and CDR2 as SYDVKM. CDR3 DNA sequence: TGTGCCAGCAGTGCCTTGACAGGGAATCAGCCCCAGCATTTT. Amino acids: CASSALTGNQPQHF.

The J gene is TRBJ2-1, the V gene TRBV10-3; D may be TRBD1 (6 bases). Looked up from germline, CDR1 is ENHRY and CDR2 is SYGVKD. V shed 7 bases and J shed 1 base, with 8 bases lying between them. The CDR3 is 13 amino acids. This chain's CDR3 is CAIKGESYNEQFF. The CDR3 DNA reads as TGTGCCATCAAGGGGGAGTCCTACAATGAGCAGTTCTTC.

The rearrangement links TRBV6-4 to TRBJ1-3, with a weak D call TRBD1 (5 bases). The germline CDR1 and CDR2 sequences are MRHNA and SNTAGT. The CDR3 has 15 amino acids. The V and J ends lost 8 bases and 2 bases respectively, with 16 bases between them. The CDR3 sequence is CASSPGGTAGNTIYF. The CDR3 DNA reads TGTGCCAGCTCTCCTGGGGGTACTGCTGGAAACACCATATATTTT.

This clone was found a few times. The chain is built from TRBV29-1 and TRBJ1-3, with D possibly TRBD1 on 5 matching bases. Trimming pared 8 bases from V and 1 base from J, leaving 30 bases between. The germline gives CDR1 SQVTM, CDR2 ANQGSEA. This CDR3 is built from 19 residues. DNA for the CDR3: TGCAGCAACGGGGGAGACCGTCCAGGACCGAAGATTTCTGGAAACACCATATATTTT. It translates to CSNGGDRPGPKISGNTIYF.

This clone was seen more than once but under ten times. The junction departs from germline at one end; a sequencing error may be responsible. The V call is TRBV7-7, the J call TRBJ2-7; TRBD1 is a possible D gene (5 bases). Germline assignment: CDR1 SSHAT and CDR2 FNYEAQ (reference sequence). This CDR3 region has 13 residues. CDR3: CASSLARQGEQYF. CDR3 bases: TGTGCTAGCAGCTTAGCAAGGCAGGGTGAGCAGTACTTC.

This clone was counted only a few times. The gene calls are TRBV5-1 and TRBJ2-1; 7 bases are shared with TRBD2. This CDR3 is 18 amino acids long. V lost 1 base and J lost 4; bases outside the gene matches: 14. Germline V gene sequence: CDR1 SGHRS, CDR2 YFSETQ. CDR3 in amino acids: CASSLILLAGATYNEQFF. For the CDR3, the DNA is TGCGCCAGCAGCTTGATCCTCTTGGCGGGAGCGACGTACAATGAGCAGTTCTTC.

The chain is built from TRBV2 and TRBJ2-5, with 11 bases that match TRBD1. The trim removed 8 bases at V and 4 bases at J, leaving 6 bases unmatched. The CDR3 spans 14 residues. Looked up from germline, CDR1 is SNHLY and CDR2 is FYNNEI. CDR3 sequence (DNA): TGTGCCAGCGGACGGGACAGGGGGTCAGAGACCCAGTACTTC. Amino acid sequence: CASGRDRGSETQYF. Supplemented by reference TRBV2 and TRBJ2-5, the full variable domain reads EPEVTQTPSHQVTQMGQEVILRCVPISNHLYFYWYRQILGQKVEFLVSFYNNEISEKSEIFDDQFSVERPDGSNFTLKIRSTKLEDSAMYFCASGRDRGSETQYFGPGTRLLVL.

The rearrangement uses TRBV7-2 and TRBJ2-7, with D perhaps TRBD1 (7 bases). V lost 5 bases to trimming and J lost 4 bases, with 21 bases between them. Germline V CDR1 and CDR2: SGHTA, FQGNSA. The CDR3 spans 16 residues. CDR3 sequence reads: CASSPPGTAEGYEQYF. Written as DNA, the CDR3 is TGTGCCAGCAGCCCCCCCGGGACAGCGGAGGGGTACGAGCAGTACTTC.

The CDR3 nucleotides are TGTGCCAGCAGCCCGGGACAGGGGTACAATGAGCAGTTCTTC. Translated: CASSPGQGYNEQFF. The rearrangement joins TRBV7-2 to TRBJ2-1, with 10 bases matching TRBD1. The CDR3 totals 14 residues. CDR1 is SGHTA, CDR2 FQGNSA, per germline. J gave up 4 bases and V 5 bases, and 2 bases lay outside the gene matches.

The chain carries TRBV7-6 and TRBJ2-3; D is possibly TRBD2 (5 bases). Germline CDR1 reads SGHVS; CDR2 reads FNYEAQ. The CDR3 totals 15 residues. Trimming took 2 bases from V and 2 from J, leaving 11 bases between them. CDR3 coding DNA: TGTGCCAGCAGCTTAAGGCGGGCAAACACAGATACGCAGTATTTT. This gives the protein CASSLRRANTDTQYF.

The chain carries TRBV11-2 and TRBJ2-7; D is undetermined. This CDR3 has 11 amino acids. Germline CDR1 SGHAT, CDR2 FQNNGV. The V end lost 5 bases, the J end lost 3 bases, and 5 bases lay between the germline ends. DNA for the CDR3: TGTGCCAGCAGCCGCCACTACGAGCAGTACTTC. This encodes CASSRHYEQYF.

The gene calls are TRBV21-1 and TRBJ1-4. TRBV21-1 is noted as a pseudogene. The length of the CDR3 is 10 residues. The CDR3 nucleotides read TGTGCCAGCAGAAATGAAAAACTGTTTTTT. It specifies CASRNEKLFF.

Concerning this clone itself: This sample also contains other DNA sequences that code for the same CDR3. CDR3 in amino acids: CASSLRNQPQHF. CDR3 sequence (DNA): TGTGCCAGCAGTTTAAGAAATCAGCCCCAGCATTTT. J is TRBJ1-5 and V is TRBV28; D not certain. V lost 2 bases, J lost 4 bases, and 3 bases lay in between. CDR3 length: 12 amino acids. Germline-derived CDR1 and CDR2 are MDHEN and SYDVKM.

The chain recombines TRBV18 with TRBJ2-2; D remains ambiguous. The CDR3 runs 15 residues. Trimming shortened V by 6 bases and J by 6 bases, and 17 bases separated the two germline ends. Germline V gene sequence: CDR1 KGHSH, CDR2 LQKENI. The CDR3 nucleotides read TGTGCCAGCTCCCCAGCAGGTGGCGCATCCGGGGAGCTGTTTTTT. Amino acids: CASSPAGGASGELFF.

This clone was seen a single time. The chain carries TRBV29-1 and TRBJ1-4, with 9 bases aligning to TRBD1. The trim removed 1 base at V and 7 bases at J, leaving 7 bases unmatched. Germline V gives CDR1 SQVTM, CDR2 ANQGSEA. This CDR3 is built from 15 residues. The CDR3 here is CSVEVWGQGSEKLFF. The CDR3 DNA is TGCAGCGTTGAAGTGTGGGGACAGGGTAGTGAAAAACTGTTTTTT.

The chain employs TRBV4-2 and TRBJ2-7, with TRBD2 matching 9 bases. Germline CDR1 reads LGHNA; CDR2 reads YNFKEQ. The CDR3 loop spans 15 amino acids. With 1 base clipped from V and 5 bases from J, the junction kept 6 bases outside the gene matches. This CDR3 is CASSQVTLAGHEQYF. CDR3 coding DNA: TGTGCCAGCAGCCAAGTCACACTAGCGGGCCACGAGCAGTACTTC.

The V and J genes are TRBV6-5 and TRBJ1-1; perhaps TRBD1 as D (5 bases). In germline, CDR1 is MNHEY, CDR2 SVGAGI. V lost 5 bases and J 6 bases, leaving 16 bases between the germline ends. This CDR3 has 14 residues. DNA for the CDR3: TGTGCCAGCAGTCCCCGGGGGGGGAGCGCTGAAGCTTTCTTT. Encoded protein: CASSPRGGSAEAFF.

This clone was counted only a few times. The chain couples TRBV10-2 to TRBJ2-7; 7 nucleotides align to TRBD1. After removal of 6 bases from V and 5 bases from J, the junction contained 13 bases not matched to a gene. The CDR3 is made up of 15 amino acids. CDR1 WSHSY and CDR2 SAAADI come from the germline V gene. This chain's CDR3 is CASSALDRPGNEQYF. The CDR3 coding sequence is TGCGCCAGCAGCGCACTGGACAGGCCGGGAAACGAGCAGTACTTC.

This clone was seen only a few times. The CDR3 coding sequence is TGTGCCAGCAGCTTATCGGGAAATGCCTACGAGCAGTACTTC. Translated, it gives CASSLSGNAYEQYF. The chain carries TRBV7-8 and TRBJ2-7, with a weak D call TRBD2 (5 bases). V lost 2 bases and J lost 2, with 10 bases in between. CDR1 is SGHVS and CDR2 is FQNEAQ in the germline V gene. The CDR3 has 14 residues.

The chain joins TRBV4-1 to TRBJ2-1; the D gene is possibly TRBD2 (7 bases). Germline CDR1 reads MGHRA; CDR2 reads YSYEKL. Trimming removed 4 bases from V and 9 bases from J, with 16 bases in between. The CDR3 contains 14 residues. For the CDR3, the DNA is TGCGCCAGCAGCCTATACAGGGAGGGGGTTGAGCAGTTCTTC. Translation gives CASSLYREGVEQFF.

The rearrangement uses TRBV29-1 and TRBJ2-7, with 7 positions matching TRBD1. The J segment lost 5 bases and the V segment lost 6 bases, leaving 13 bases of the junction unmatched. The V gene's germline CDR1 is SQVTM and CDR2 ANQGSEA. The CDR3 is 14 residues long. The CDR3 bases are TGCAGCGTGGAGACAGGGCGCTGGACGAACGAGCAGTACTTC. This codes for CSVETGRWTNEQYF.

The chain combines TRBV6-1 with TRBJ1-5, with 8 bases matching TRBD1. Germline V lookup: CDR1 MNHNS, CDR2 SASEGT. CDR3 length: 15 amino acids. Germline trimming cut 6 bases from V and 7 bases from J; bases unmatched to any gene: 11. DNA for the CDR3: TGTGCCAGCAGCTGGGGAGGGCAGGGGGCCCAGCCCCAGCATTTT. It specifies CASSWGGQGAQPQHF.

The gene calls are TRBV7-2 and TRBJ1-4; no clear D. Germline V gives CDR1 SGHTA, CDR2 FQGNSA. CDR3 length: 14 residues. V was shortened by 5 bases and J by 8 bases, with 15 bases between the two germline ends. In DNA, the CDR3 is TGTGCCAGCAGCCCCCGACCATTAGCCGAAAAACTGTTTTTT. It is translated as CASSPRPLAEKLFF.

V gene TRBV19 combines with J gene TRBJ2-1; D is unresolved. Germline V CDR1 and CDR2: LNHDA, SQIVND (reference sequence). The CDR3 covers 15 residues. Trimming pared 3 bases from V and 5 bases from J, leaving 14 bases between. The CDR3 is CASSIWEMRDNEQFF. In DNA, the CDR3 is TGTGCCAGTAGTATCTGGGAAATGCGAGACAATGAGCAGTTCTTC.

In its sample, this clone is medium-sized. The chain recombines TRBV5-4 with TRBJ1-2, with TRBD1 as a possible D gene (5 bases). Germline lookup yields CDR1 SGHNT and CDR2 YYREEE (reference sequence). The CDR3 has 15 amino acids. The V end lost 0 bases, the J end lost 4 bases, and 13 bases lay between the germline ends. Here the CDR3 reads CASSLGQGGVYGYTF. CDR3 in DNA: TGTGCCAGCAGCTTGGGGCAGGGCGGGGTCTATGGCTACACCTTC.

The V gene is TRBV5-1, the J gene TRBJ2-7; TRBD1 matches at 11 bases. The germline V gene has CDR1 SGHRS and CDR2 YFSETQ. The CDR3 runs to 14 residues. After removal of 4 bases from V and 3 bases from J, the junction contained 3 bases not matched to a gene. This CDR3 is CASSGGQGVYEQYF. As DNA, the CDR3 is TGCGCCAGCAGCGGGGGACAGGGGGTCTACGAGCAGTACTTC.

The V and J genes are TRBV6-1 and TRBJ1-5; maybe TRBD1 (5 bases). The ends were cut back, 4 bases at V and 4 bases at J, with 14 bases in the middle. The CDR3 contains 15 residues. The germline CDR1 and CDR2 sequences are MNHNS and SASEGT. In DNA form, the CDR3 reads TGTGCCAGCAGTGGACTTTGGGAGGGGAATCAGCCCCAGCATTTT. Its protein is CASSGLWEGNQPQHF.

Worth noting for this clone: The junction departs from germline at one end; a sequencing error may be responsible. V and J are TRBV6-1 and TRBJ2-7; TRBD2 matches 14 bases. The CDR3 totals 15 residues. The germline V gene encodes CDR1 MNHNS and CDR2 SASEGT. The DNA for the CDR3 is TGTGCCAGCAGTCAATCCCCTGGACTAGCGGGGGGCCTGGACTTC. As protein: CASSQSPGLAGGLDF.

The rearrangement links TRBV12-5 to TRBJ1-1; TRBD1 aligns across 9 bases. CDR1 is LGHNT, CDR2 FRNRAP, per germline. The CDR3 spans 14 residues. Trimming at V came to 5 bases and at J to 4 bases, leaving 5 bases not matched to a gene. The CDR3, as DNA: TGTGCTAGTGGTACCGGACAGGGGAGCACTGAAGCTTTCTTT. Protein product: CASGTGQGSTEAFF.